Here is one T cell receptor (beta chain) with its context. This clone was counted a single time. Its target antigen remains unknown. It has no much larger one-base neighbor in the sample; base qualities were not kept. Compared with germline, V lacks 2 bases and J lacks 4 bases; bases without a gene match: 7. Reading from cysteine to phenylalanine, the CDR3 counts 15 amino acids. Only the CDR3 DNA is retained, 45 bases long and in frame from the first base. Based on the germline V gene, the CDR1 and CDR2 sequences are MGHRA and YSYEKL. This entry belongs to a study of blood T cell repertoires in COVID-19 (dated by TCRdb to 2020 to 2022). In the study overall: Samples covering the acute and convalescent phases of COVID-19 were provided by collaborators in the United States, Italy and Spain. The material from the prospective study consisted of cDNA or gDNA derived from T cells, B-cell-depleted T cells, or PBMCs. Deeply sampled blood TCRbeta repertoires from subjects exposed to, actively infected with, or recovered from COVID-19 were included in the dataset. The repertoires were released in a freely available public database meant as a resource for research on the immune response to SARS-CoV-2. The samples were drawn from the first 160 participants of the ongoing ImmuneRACE study and from some 1,300 subjects provided by 6 global collaborators. Sample metadata almost always included a de-identified subject ID, COVID-19 status, age in years and sex. Where available, HLA class I and class II types were obtained from metadata supplied by the sample provider rather than from assay-based typing.

TCRbeta CDR3 regions were amplified from genomic DNA using the immunoSEQ Assay, a bias-controlled multiplex PCR. In the paper's pipeline: Within the assay, amplification of reference gene primers was used to estimate how many nucleated cells each sample contained. To quantify the absolute abundance of each unique TCRbeta CDR3 rearrangement, sequence reads were collapsed and filtered. Productive Simpson clonality was computed per sample as the square root of Simpson's diversity index over productive rearrangements. Held by TCRdb, this immuneACCESS table contains in-frame sequences only and omits some clones. Under half of the omission traces to an unresolved V gene where checked; the cause of the rest is unknown. The DNA gave D and trimming, while V, J and clone size come from that table. Within this sample are hundreds of thousands of clones, with approximately 88% of them counted one time only. Jointly, the top ten make up roughly 10% of the sample.

Summary of the overall study and its limitations: How much clinical and demographic metadata was included differed by source and by participant, and the metadata was provided uncurated.

One collaborating source in Seattle enrolled patients during active infection and followed them longitudinally through the course of disease. The collaborating institutions used their own protocols to collect whole blood in K2EDTA tubes. For TCRbeta analysis, collaborators shipped samples in one of three forms: frozen whole blood, isolated PBMCs, or DNA extracted from either of those sample types. The source of this sequence is a woman between 65 and 79 years old with COVID-19, enrolled during active disease. The chain links TRBV4-1 with TRBJ2-5; 7 nucleotides in the junction match TRBD1. The sequenced material came from peripheral blood. The encoded CDR3 is CASSQSRAGGETQYF. The bases are TGCGCCAGCAGCCAAAGTCGTGCAGGGGGAGAGACCCAGTACTTC.